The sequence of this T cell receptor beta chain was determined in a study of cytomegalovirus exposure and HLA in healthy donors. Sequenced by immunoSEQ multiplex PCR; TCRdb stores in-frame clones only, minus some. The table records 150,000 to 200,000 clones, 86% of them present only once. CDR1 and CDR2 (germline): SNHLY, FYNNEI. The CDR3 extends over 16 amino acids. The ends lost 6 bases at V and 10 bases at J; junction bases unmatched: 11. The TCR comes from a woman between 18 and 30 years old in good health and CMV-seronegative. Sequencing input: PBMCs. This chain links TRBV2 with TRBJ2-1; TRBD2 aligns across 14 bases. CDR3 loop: CASSHRGLAGVGEQFF. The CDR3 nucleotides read TGTGCCAGCAGCCACCGGGGACTAGCGGGGGTAGGGGAGCAGTTCTTC.